This T cell receptor (beta chain) was sequenced in a study of T cell repertoires in cytomegalovirus infection. Study details: Well-studied HLA-B-restricted epitopes and recently identified HLA-C-restricted epitopes of CMV were both used in the study. Public TCR beta signatures provided an indication of both CMV infection and a matching HLA type.

This clonotype was seen a handful of times. Its antigen is undetermined. Study-wide results and caveats: Across the ex vivo response, the dominant clonotypes were HLA-C-restricted CMV-specific TCR beta clonotypes. Of the TCR beta families, the public ones yielded a cumulative frequency that identified carriers of CMV plus the relevant HLA.

This CDR3 has 13 amino acids. Germline lookup yields CDR1 SGHTA and CDR2 FQGNSA. Trimming stripped 1 base from V and 11 bases from J, with 13 bases between. One entry per CDR3 protein, called by TCRdb with MiXCR from the reads. The sample yields some 54,000 distinct CDR3 sequences, around 20% seen once. The chain joins TRBV7-2 to TRBJ2-3; D perhaps matches TRBD2 (6 bases). Sequenced material: CD8+ T cells from cultured PBMCs, taken from culture after CMV antigen stimulation. This sequence originates from a human donor in good health (CMV status not recorded). Some clones in this sample may be carry-over from other donors' samples. The CDR3 sequence: CASSLEGGDLQYF. The CDR3 nucleotides are TGTGCCAGCAGCTTAGAGGGCGGGGATCTGCAGTATTTT.